This T cell receptor beta chain was captured in a study of shared clonotypes between healthy human individuals. Study-wide findings and caveats: Having only a few donors restricted how much genetic and exposure-history diversity was captured. Clonotype sharing across donors was expected to vary with sequencing depth. Only blood samples were collected, and tissue repertoires likely differ.

Across several immunoSEQ plates, the genomic DNA of each subset was split evenly. TCRdb's copy holds only in-frame clones and misses some; the assay was immunoSEQ multiplex PCR. The table lists fewer than 650,000 clones, around 78% of them singletons. Points on this clone: Antigen specificity is unknown.

The TCR originated in a woman aged 35 to 49 in good health. Some clones in this sample may be carry-over from other donors' samples. The sample comprised PBMCs.

CDR3 coding DNA: TGTGCCATCAGGGCAACCGGGGCCTATGGCTACACCTTC. Encoded protein: CAIRATGAYGYTF. The rearrangement uses TRBV10-3 and TRBJ1-2, with D tentatively TRBD1 (5 bases). The CDR3 runs to 13 residues. Germline V CDR1 and CDR2: ENHRY, SYGVKD. V dropped 6 bases and J dropped 4 bases, with 12 bases sitting between them.